The 22 T cell receptor beta chains in this list originate from one sample, sequenced in a study of shared clonotypes between healthy human individuals. Terminally differentiated effector memory CD45RA+ cells were left out of the naive CD8 fraction, which was CD45RO-negative and positively selected for CCR7. Here immunoSEQ multiplex PCR was the method, and the copy in TCRdb shows in-frame clones only, minus some. The sample lists hundreds of thousands of clones, around 93% seen once, with less than 25% in the top ten. Input material: naive CD8+ T cells sorted from blood. The source is a young man in good health.

V gene TRBV5-1 combines with J gene TRBJ2-7; 11 bases are a match to TRBD1. The CDR3 loop spans 15 amino acids. CDR1 is SGHRS and CDR2 is YFSETQ in the germline V gene. The trim removed 0 bases at V and 7 bases at J, leaving 6 bases unmatched. CDR3: CASSLEGTGGSEQYF. The CDR3 DNA is TGCGCCAGCAGCTTGGAGGGGACAGGGGGGTCGGAGCAGTACTTC. Supplemented by reference TRBV5-1 and TRBJ2-7, the full variable domain reads KAGVTQTPRYLIKTRGQQVTLSCSPISGHRSVSWYQQTPGQGLQFLFEYFSETQRNKGNFPGRFSGRQFSNSRSEMNVSTLELGDSALYLCASSLEGTGGSEQYFGPGTRLTVT.

The chain is built from TRBV27 and TRBJ1-3; 9 bases match TRBD1. The junction had 7 bases not matched to a gene; V was cut back by 2 bases and J by 2 bases. This CDR3 spans 17 amino acids. Germline loops: CDR1 MNHEY, CDR2 SMNVEV (reference sequence). Here the CDR3 DNA reads TGTGCCAGCAGTTTAATTTCGGACAGGGGCCCTGGAAACACCATATATTTT. Amino acids: CASSLISDRGPGNTIYF.

The V call is TRBV9, the J call TRBJ2-7; 8 nucleotides line up with TRBD1. CDR3 length equals 12 residues. CDR1 is SGDLS and CDR2 is YYNGEE in the germline V gene. The J segment lost 6 bases and the V segment lost 3 bases, leaving 2 bases of the junction unmatched. CDR3 sequence: CASSAGGREQYF. CDR3 nucleotides: TGTGCCAGCAGCGCAGGGGGCCGCGAGCAGTACTTC.

About this clone itself: This sample also contains other DNA sequences that code for the same CDR3. The J gene is TRBJ2-7, the V gene TRBV4-3; no reliable D call. This CDR3 spans 13 amino acids. V was trimmed by 0 bases and J by 0 bases, leaving 3 bases between them. CDR1 and CDR2 from the germline V gene are LGHNA and YSLEER. CDR3 in amino acids: CASSQDGSYEQYF. DNA for the CDR3: TGCGCCAGCAGCCAAGATGGCTCCTACGAGCAGTACTTC.

The chain has TRBV9 and TRBJ2-1, with no clear D. V was trimmed by 2 bases and J by 0 bases, leaving 9 bases between them. Germline V CDR1 and CDR2: SGDLS, YYNGEE. The CDR3 spans 15 residues. CDR3 in DNA: TGTGCCAGCAGCGTTTGGGTGACCTCCTACAATGAGCAGTTCTTC. Its protein product is CASSVWVTSYNEQFF.

This chain links TRBV5-4 with TRBJ2-3; D is unclear. Germline V gene lookup returns CDR1 SGHNT and CDR2 YYREEE (reference sequence). The germline V and J ends were trimmed by 0 bases and 2 bases, with 7 bases remaining between them. The CDR3 is 14 residues long. The CDR3, as DNA: TGTGCCAGCAGCTTGGCAGCGAACACAGATACGCAGTATTTT. Translated, it gives CASSLAANTDTQYF.

The chain uses TRBV28 and TRBJ2-5; 8 bases fit TRBD2. The CDR3 has 21 residues. The germline V gene has CDR1 MDHEN and CDR2 SYDVKM. The J segment lost 5 bases and the V segment lost 10 bases, leaving 33 bases of the junction unmatched. CDR3 DNA sequence: TGTGCCATCCGCGGTGGTCAGGGTCTGCTACTAGCGGATGGACATGGGGAGACCCAGTACTTC. Protein product: CAIRGGQGLLLADGHGETQYF.

The sample holds one count of this clone. The gene calls are TRBV6-6 and TRBJ2-5; D is perhaps TRBD1 (7 bases). CDR3 length equals 15 residues. The V and J ends lost 6 bases and 1 base respectively, with 15 bases between them. In germline, CDR1 is MNHNY, CDR2 SVGAGI (reference sequence). DNA for the CDR3: TGTGCCAGCAGCTCAGGGGGGAGGCTCCAAGAGACCCAGTACTTC. Protein sequence: CASSSGGRLQETQYF.

The V gene is TRBV11-1, the J gene TRBJ2-2, with TRBD1 matching 7 bases. Looked up from germline, CDR1 is SGHAT and CDR2 is FQDESV (reference sequence). Trimming removed 5 bases from V and 4 bases from J; junction bases left unmatched: 7. The CDR3 covers 15 residues. The CDR3 is CASSKGAGSTGELFF. In DNA form, the CDR3 reads TGTGCCAGCAGCAAGGGGGCAGGGTCCACCGGGGAGCTGTTTTTT.

The V gene is TRBV2, the J gene TRBJ1-4, with unresolved D. The CDR3 runs 16 residues. Trimming took off 3 bases at V and 0 bases at J, with 11 bases between the two ends. Germline CDR1 SNHLY, CDR2 FYNNEI. CDR3 loop: CASSDSVVATNEKLFF. CDR3 DNA sequence: TGTGCCAGCAGTGATTCCGTAGTTGCAACTAATGAAAAACTGTTTTTT.

The chain uses TRBV9 and TRBJ2-3, with TRBD2 identical over 8 bases. The germline CDR1 and CDR2 sequences are SGDLS and YYNGEE. V lost 2 bases to trimming and J lost 2 bases; unmatched junction nucleotides: 10. The CDR3 runs to 17 residues. CDR3 sequence (DNA): TGTGCCAGCAGCGTCGCGGCTAGCGGGTATGTCACAGATACGCAGTATTTT. It translates to CASSVAASGYVTDTQYF.

The V gene is TRBV7-6, the J gene TRBJ1-1, with D perhaps TRBD1 (5 bases). The germline V gene has CDR1 SGHVS and CDR2 FNYEAQ. CDR3 length equals 14 residues. Trimming cost V 5 bases and J 7 bases, with 17 bases left between them. The CDR3, as DNA: TGTGCCAGCAGCCCCGCTAATGGGGGGGGTGAAGCTTTCTTT. Amino acids: CASSPANGGGEAFF.

The rearrangement joins TRBV28 to TRBJ1-1, with TRBD1 identical over 8 bases. Germline CDR1 MDHEN, CDR2 SYDVKM. CDR3 length equals 16 residues. The trim removed 7 bases at V and 7 bases at J, leaving 17 bases unmatched. The CDR3 protein is CASTNGLQGVFGEAFF. The DNA for the CDR3 is TGTGCCAGCACCAATGGGTTACAGGGGGTATTTGGTGAAGCTTTCTTT.

This chain joins TRBV28 and TRBJ1-5; D possibly corresponds to TRBD1 (6 bases). This CDR3 has 15 residues. Germline V CDR1 and CDR2: MDHEN, SYDVKM. V lost 3 bases to trimming and J lost 6 bases, with 15 bases between them. CDR3 sequence reads: CASSFNPGVGQPQHF. The CDR3 region has the DNA TGTGCCAGCAGTTTCAATCCAGGGGTGGGTCAGCCCCAGCATTTT.

The chain employs TRBV19 and TRBJ2-1, with 7 positions matching TRBD1. The ends lost 5 bases at V and 6 bases at J; junction bases unmatched: 7. Looked up from germline, CDR1 is LNHDA and CDR2 is SQIVND (reference sequence). The CDR3 totals 14 residues. This CDR3 is CASSRQGLVNEQFF. The CDR3 DNA follows: TGTGCCAGTAGTCGACAGGGTTTAGTCAATGAGCAGTTCTTC.

This rearrangement joins TRBV25-1 to TRBJ2-2, with 8 bases identical to TRBD1. CDR1 MGHDK and CDR2 SYGVNS come from the germline V gene. With 6 bases clipped from V and 6 bases from J, the junction kept 3 bases outside the gene matches. The CDR3 has 13 residues. The CDR3 DNA follows: TGTGCCAGCAGGCAGGGGGCGCCCGGGGAGCTGTTTTTT. This codes for CASRQGAPGELFF.

This chain connects TRBV25-1 to TRBJ2-7; no clear D. Trimming took off 4 bases at V and 4 bases at J, with 8 bases between the two ends. This CDR3 spans 12 amino acids. Per germline, CDR1 MGHDK and CDR2 SYGVNS. CDR3 sequence: CASSGADYEQYF. In DNA, the CDR3 is TGTGCCAGCAGTGGGGCTGATTACGAGCAGTACTTC.

The V call is TRBV27, the J call TRBJ1-5, with D possibly being TRBD1 (6 bases). The CDR3 runs 17 residues. CDR1 and CDR2 from the germline V gene are MNHEY and SMNVEV (reference sequence). V was clipped by 5 bases and J by 1 base, with 18 bases between them. This CDR3 is CASSPIGGQVSNQPQHF. The DNA of the CDR3 is TGTGCCAGCAGTCCCATTGGGGGGCAGGTAAGCAATCAGCCCCAGCATTTT.

The J gene is TRBJ2-5, the V gene TRBV6-1; no reliable D call. The J call may be wrong; the DNA end is better matched by TRBJ2-7. The CDR3 runs 14 residues. Germline CDR1 and CDR2: MNHNS and SASEGT. The CDR3 protein is CASSEGRLTYEQYF. In DNA form, the CDR3 reads TGTGCCAGCAGTGAAGGACGGCTGACCTACGAGCAGTACTTC.

The chain employs TRBV6-1 and TRBJ2-1; 9 bases match TRBD1. CDR1 and CDR2 from the germline V gene are MNHNS and SASEGT. The CDR3 loop spans 17 amino acids. V lost 4 bases, J lost 6 bases, and 13 bases stayed unmatched. As DNA, the CDR3 is TGTGCCAGCAGTGTAAGCTCCGGGACAGGGTGGGGCAATGAGCAGTTCTTC. The encoded protein is CASSVSSGTGWGNEQFF.

The chain has TRBV29-1 and TRBJ2-7; D not resolved. V lost 4 bases and J lost 2, with 12 bases in between. This CDR3 is 13 amino acids long. The germline V gene has CDR1 SQVTM and CDR2 ANQGSEA. CDR3 protein: CSVVEPQTYEQYF. The CDR3 bases are TGCAGCGTTGTCGAACCACAGACCTACGAGCAGTACTTC.

The chain carries TRBV27 and TRBJ2-1; tentative D call: TRBD2 (6 bases). The CDR3 spans 17 residues. Germline lookup yields CDR1 MNHEY and CDR2 SMNVEV (reference sequence). The germline V and J ends were trimmed by 3 bases and 3 bases, with 18 bases remaining between them. CDR3 loop: CASSLSHPGTRYNEQFF. The CDR3, as DNA: TGTGCCAGCAGTTTGTCACACCCCGGGACTCGCTACAATGAGCAGTTCTTC.